This TCR beta chain came from a study of blood T cell repertoires in COVID-19. Clones were sequenced by immunoSEQ multiplex PCR, and TCRdb holds only the in-frame ones, with some missing. Of 50,000 to 60,000 clones listed, 84% are singletons. The J segment lost 5 bases and the V segment lost 6 bases, leaving 7 bases of the junction unmatched. There are 15 residues in the CDR3. Germline V lookup: CDR1 MNHNY, CDR2 SVGAGI (reference sequence). This TCR was sampled from an elderly man with COVID-19, enrolled during active disease. The chain has TRBV6-6 and TRBJ2-2, with 9 positions matching TRBD1. Sequencing was carried out using peripheral blood. CDR3 coding DNA: TGTGCCAGCAGCGGACAGGGGACCCGAACCGGGGAGCTGTTTTTT. It yields the protein CASSGQGTRTGELFF.